The 27 T cell receptor beta chains in this list originate from one sample, sequenced in a study of blood T cell repertoires in COVID-19. Assay used: immunoSEQ multiplex PCR; TCRdb lists only in-frame clones, some missing. The table lists tens of thousands of clones, roughly four fifths of them singletons. The specimen was peripheral blood. The source is a man aged 45-60 years with COVID-19, enrolled during active disease.

The rearrangement links TRBV5-1 to TRBJ2-2; 12 nucleotides line up with TRBD2. J was trimmed by 4 bases and V by 0 bases; bases with no gene match: 1. The germline V gene encodes CDR1 SGHRS and CDR2 YFSETQ. The CDR3 contains 16 residues. The CDR3 sequence: CASSLALAGGTGELFF. For the CDR3, the DNA is TGCGCCAGCAGCTTGGCACTAGCGGGAGGCACCGGGGAGCTGTTTTTT.

V usage is TRBV3-1 (or the pseudogene TRBV3-2) and J usage is TRBJ2-1, with 8 bases aligning to TRBD2. From germline, CDR1 is LGHDT and CDR2 YNNKEL (reference sequence). This CDR3 spans 16 amino acids. The trim removed 4 bases at V and 7 bases at J, leaving 12 bases unmatched. The CDR3 sequence is CASSRPGLVRGNEQFF. The CDR3 DNA is TGTGCCAGCAGCCGGCCGGGACTAGTTCGTGGTAATGAGCAGTTCTTC.

V gene TRBV19 combines with J gene TRBJ2-6; 8 bases fit TRBD1. Germline loops: CDR1 LNHDA, CDR2 SQIVND (reference sequence). This CDR3 is 17 amino acids long. V lost 7 bases, J lost 2 bases, and 10 bases stayed unmatched. The CDR3 loop reads CASTLDRGIAGANVLTF. The DNA of the CDR3 is TGTGCCAGTACCCTAGACAGGGGAATCGCTGGGGCCAACGTCCTGACTTTC.

This chain uses TRBV30 with TRBJ2-7, with D perhaps matching TRBD1 (6 bases). CDR1 and CDR2 (germline): GTSNPN, SVGIG (reference sequence). CDR3 size: 13 residues. V was cut by 3 bases and J by 2 bases, with 11 bases left in between. CDR3 loop: CAWRPGTTYEQYF. The CDR3 DNA reads as TGTGCCTGGAGGCCGGGGACAACCTACGAGCAGTACTTC.

DNA for the CDR3: TGTGCCAGCACCCCTATTAGTAATGAAAAACTGTTTTTT. Its translation is CASTPISNEKLFF. The chain employs TRBV12-3 or TRBV12-4 and TRBJ1-4; D gene uncertain. This CDR3 has 13 residues. Trimming took off 7 bases at V and 4 bases at J, with 10 bases between the two ends.

The chain has TRBV4-2 and TRBJ1-2; 10 bases are a match to TRBD1. The germline gives CDR1 LGHNA, CDR2 YNFKEQ. J lost 8 bases, V lost 3 bases, and 9 bases had no gene match. The CDR3 runs to 15 residues. The CDR3 protein is CASSQGDRGGRGYTF. CDR3 coding DNA: TGTGCCAGCAGCCAGGGGGACAGGGGAGGACGCGGCTACACCTTC.

The chain recombines TRBV12-3 or TRBV12-4 with TRBJ1-2; 7 nucleotides line up with TRBD1. The V segment lost 6 bases and the J segment 4 bases; nucleotides outside the gene matches: 2. CDR3 size: 12 residues. The DNA of the CDR3 is TGTGCCAGCAGCGCAGGGGGCTATGGCTACACCTTC. The encoded protein is CASSAGGYGYTF.

The rearrangement uses TRBV11-3 and TRBJ1-5, with D tentatively TRBD1 (5 bases). The CDR3 contains 16 residues. The germline gives CDR1 SGHNT, CDR2 YENEEA. The germline V and J ends were trimmed by 2 bases and 1 base, with 12 bases remaining between them. The CDR3 is CASSLTGGASNQPQHF. CDR3 DNA: TGTGCCAGCAGCTTAACGGGCGGGGCCAGCAATCAGCCCCAGCATTTT.

This chain connects TRBV2 to TRBJ2-3; maybe TRBD2 (6 bases). CDR3 length equals 16 residues. CDR1 SNHLY and CDR2 FYNNEI come from the germline V gene. Trimming shortened V by 5 bases and J by 0 bases, and 15 bases separated the two germline ends. CDR3 in amino acids: CASSPRASGSTDTQYF. CDR3 nucleotides: TGTGCCAGCAGTCCCCGGGCAAGCGGGAGCACAGATACGCAGTATTTT.

The chain joins TRBV7-9 to TRBJ2-7; D might be TRBD1 (6 bases). Trimming stripped 1 base from V and 4 bases from J, with 17 bases between. Germline assignment: CDR1 SEHNR and CDR2 FQNEAQ (reference sequence). CDR3 length: 16 amino acids. The CDR3 loop reads CASSLGARGVEYEQYF. For the CDR3, the DNA is TGTGCCAGCAGCTTAGGAGCCAGGGGTGTAGAGTACGAGCAGTACTTC. Combining the CDR3 with reference TRBV7-9 and TRBJ2-7 gives the whole variable domain DTGVSQNPRHKITKRGQNVTFRCDPISEHNRLYWYRQTLGQGPEFLTYFQNEAQLEKSRLLSDRFSAERPKGSFSTLEIQRTEQGDSAMYLCASSLGARGVEYEQYFGPGTRLTVT.

This clone has more than one count but fewer than ten. The chain is built from TRBV3-1 (or the pseudogene TRBV3-2) and TRBJ2-5; D possibly corresponds to TRBD1 (5 bases). Looked up from germline, CDR1 is LGHDT and CDR2 is YNNKEL (reference sequence). Trimming pared 7 bases from V and 4 bases from J, leaving 19 bases between. The CDR3 has 15 residues. The CDR3 sequence: CASTWGRLGRETQYF. The CDR3 DNA reads as TGTGCCAGCACCTGGGGCCGGTTGGGTCGAGAGACCCAGTACTTC.

The rearrangement joins TRBV5-8 to TRBJ2-5, with 9 bases matching TRBD2. Germline-derived CDR1 and CDR2 are SGHTS and YDEGEE. V was clipped by 4 bases and J by 2 bases; unmatched bases: 9. The CDR3 has 16 amino acids. DNA of the CDR3: TGTGCCAGCAGCCTAGGAAGCGGGGGGAATCAAGAGACCCAGTACTTC. It yields the protein CASSLGSGGNQETQYF.

The chain employs TRBV7-9 and TRBJ1-2; D is unresolved. The CDR3 totals 11 residues. CDR1 and CDR2 (germline): SEHNR, FQNEAQ (reference sequence). V lost 3 bases and J 7 bases, leaving 6 bases between the germline ends. The CDR3 bases are TGTGCCAGCAGCTTGGTCGGTGGCTACACCTTC. This gives the protein CASSLVGGYTF.

The V and J genes are TRBV4-3 and TRBJ2-5; TRBD1 matches 9 bases. The CDR3 totals 15 residues. V was pared by 0 bases and J by 4 bases, with 3 bases of the junction left unmatched. Germline loops: CDR1 LGHNA, CDR2 YSLEER. CDR3 DNA sequence: TGCGCCAGCAGCCAAGATAGGGGACAGGGAGAGACCCAGTACTTC. It translates to CASSQDRGQGETQYF.

The rearrangement uses TRBV3-1 (or the pseudogene TRBV3-2) and TRBJ2-5, with TRBD2 identical over 7 bases. This CDR3 is built from 15 residues. The J segment lost 4 bases and the V segment lost 4 bases, leaving 9 bases of the junction unmatched. From germline, CDR1 is LGHDT and CDR2 YNNKEL (reference sequence). The CDR3 coding sequence is TGTGCCAGCAGCCCTGCCGGGAGGAAGGGAGAGACCCAGTACTTC. The encoded protein is CASSPAGRKGETQYF.

The chain has TRBV19 and TRBJ2-5; no definite D call. Germline V lookup: CDR1 LNHDA, CDR2 SQIVND (reference sequence). The CDR3 loop spans 15 amino acids. V was cut by 2 bases and J by 5 bases, with 15 bases left in between. The CDR3 bases are TGTGCCAGTAGTATATTCTTGGCAGGCTGGGAGACCCAGTACTTC. It specifies CASSIFLAGWETQYF.

The chain carries TRBV13 and TRBJ2-7; 7 positions match TRBD2. The CDR3 is made up of 14 amino acids. V dropped 5 bases and J dropped 2; count of bases not matched to a gene: 6. CDR1 and CDR2 from the germline V gene are PRHDT and FYEKMQ (reference sequence). CDR3 in amino acids: CASSGGVTAYEQYF. For the CDR3, the DNA is TGTGCCAGCAGCGGGGGGGTCACGGCCTACGAGCAGTACTTC.

The rearrangement uses TRBV10-3 and TRBJ1-6; D remains unclear. Trimming took 2 bases from V and 0 from J, leaving 11 bases between them. Germline CDR1 reads ENHRY; CDR2 reads SYGVKD. The CDR3 is made up of 17 amino acids. The CDR3: CAISEDTQSSYNSPLHF. CDR3 nucleotide sequence: TGTGCCATCAGTGAGGACACCCAGAGCTCCTATAATTCACCCCTCCACTTT.

CDR3 DNA: TGTGCCAGCAGCCTAGGACAGTTAGATACGCAGTATTTT. This translates into CASSLGQLDTQYF. This chain uses TRBV5-5 with TRBJ2-3; weak D call: TRBD1 (6 bases). CDR1 is SGHKS and CDR2 is YYEKEE in the germline V gene (reference sequence). Trimming shortened V by 4 bases and J by 5 bases, and 11 bases separated the two germline ends. The CDR3 extends over 13 amino acids. The full variable domain, its missing parts supplied by reference TRBV5-5 and TRBJ2-3, is DAGVTQSPTHLIKTRGQQVTLRCSPISGHKSVSWYQQVLGQGPQFIFQYYEKEERGRGNFPDRFSARQFPNYSSELNVNALLLGDSALYLCASSLGQLDTQYFGPGTRLTVL.

The chain carries TRBV9 and TRBJ1-4, with a possible D match to TRBD1 (5 bases). The germline V gene encodes CDR1 SGDLS and CDR2 YYNGEE. V lost 3 bases and J lost 5, with 11 bases in between. The CDR3 sequence is 14 residues long. The CDR3 nucleotides read TGTGCCAGCAGCGGTAGACAGCCGAATGAAAAACTGTTTTTT. Translated: CASSGRQPNEKLFF.

The rearrangement uses TRBV6-5 and TRBJ2-5; 10 nucleotides line up with TRBD1. The CDR3 sequence is 15 residues long. The germline gives CDR1 MNHEY, CDR2 SVGAGI. V shed 4 bases, J shed 6 bases, and the junction held 8 bases outside the gene matches. The CDR3 loop is CASSSSGTGDQTQYF. The CDR3 DNA is TGTGCCAGCAGTTCCTCCGGGACAGGGGATCAGACCCAGTACTTC.

This clone was observed a single time. The chain is built from TRBV11-2 and TRBJ2-1; 10 bases match TRBD1. CDR1 and CDR2 (germline): SGHAT, FQNNGV. CDR3 length: 15 amino acids. V lost 1 base, J lost 6 bases, and 3 bases stayed unmatched. CDR3: CASSLVGTGVNEQFF. The CDR3 region has the DNA TGTGCCAGCAGCTTAGTAGGGACAGGGGTCAATGAGCAGTTCTTC.

The chain has TRBV29-1 and TRBJ2-7, with D perhaps TRBD1 (5 bases). The length of the CDR3 is 15 residues. Germline assignment: CDR1 SQVTM and CDR2 ANQGSEA. Trimming cost V 5 bases and J 1 base, with 18 bases left between them. The CDR3 coding sequence is TGCAGCGTTTCCAGGGATAGAATGGGTTCCTACGAGCAGTACTTC. Translated, it gives CSVSRDRMGSYEQYF.

The chain has TRBV19 and TRBJ1-6, with TRBD1 identical over 12 bases. This CDR3 is built from 19 residues. Per germline, CDR1 LNHDA and CDR2 SQIVND (reference sequence). V lost 7 bases and J lost 9; bases outside the gene matches: 19. In nucleotides, the CDR3 is TGTGCCAGTACCCTACATCTGCCGGGACAGGGGGCGAAAAGTTCACCCCTCCACTTT. It encodes CASTLHLPGQGAKSSPLHF. The whole variable domain, filled in from reference TRBV19 and TRBJ1-6, reads DGGITQSPKYLFRKEGQNVTLSCEQNLNHDAMYWYRQDPGQGLRLIYYSQIVNDFQKGDIAEGYSVSREKKESFPLTVTSAQKNPTAFYLCASTLHLPGQGAKSSPLHFGNGTRLTVT.

The chain recombines TRBV5-1 with TRBJ2-1; 10 positions agree with TRBD2. Germline V CDR1 and CDR2: SGHRS, YFSETQ. CDR3 size: 15 residues. The ends lost 2 bases at V and 6 bases at J; junction bases unmatched: 5. CDR3 residues: CASSLTSGVGNEQFF. CDR3 sequence (DNA): TGCGCCAGCAGCTTAACTAGCGGGGTGGGCAATGAGCAGTTCTTC.

V usage is TRBV4-1 and J usage is TRBJ2-1; no clear D gene. Trimming shortened V by 0 bases and J by 12 bases, and 15 bases separated the two germline ends. This CDR3 spans 14 amino acids. Germline values: CDR1 MGHRA, CDR2 YSYEKL. The CDR3 DNA reads TGCGCCAGCAGCCAAGAGTCTGCGGTGGGTTTGCAGTTCTTC. Translated: CASSQESAVGLQFF.

This clone has only one observation. This chain connects TRBV6-2 or TRBV6-3 to TRBJ2-3, with TRBD2 matching 7 bases. V gave up 5 bases and J gave up 0 bases; unmatched junction bases: 5. The germline V gene encodes CDR1 MNHEY and CDR2 SVGEGT. This CDR3 comprises 15 residues. The CDR3 sequence: CASSGGGTSTDTQYF. The CDR3 bases are TGTGCCAGCAGTGGCGGGGGAACTAGCACAGATACGCAGTATTTT.